This note documents a single T cell receptor beta chain sequence. Germline CDR1 MNHNY, CDR2 SVGAGI (reference sequence). V was trimmed by 0 bases and J by 9 bases, leaving 9 bases between them. This CDR3 contains 12 residues. The sample belongs to a study of shared clonotypes between healthy human individuals. Study context: A donor's plate count was three for CD4 naive and three for CD4 memory; CD8 naive had two and CD8 memory one.

TCRdb keeps only in-frame clones here, not all; method: immunoSEQ multiplex PCR. The repertoire consists of hundreds of thousands of clones, with less than 85% occurring once and the leading ten covering 1.7%. The sequenced sample consisted of memory CD4+ T cells sorted from blood. Subset here: CD45RA-negative fraction. The rearrangement joins TRBV6-6 to TRBJ2-7, with D unresolved. The sequence came from a woman aged 30 to 39 in good health. For the CDR3, the DNA is TGTGCCAGCAGTTACTCCGGCGAGCGGCAGTACTTC. It codes for CASSYSGERQYF.